The rows below give T cell receptor beta chains drawn from one sample of a study of CD8 T cells in Susac syndrome. MiXCR, applied by TCRdb to the immunoSEQ multiplex PCR reads, yields one record per CDR3 protein. Among roughly 200,000 distinct CDR3 sequences listed, approximately 95% were seen once. Sequences were obtained from CD4+ T cells from PBMCs. Receptors originate from a human donor in good health. Each CDR3 is given with its conserved first and last residue. The D gene is left open where the match is weak.

v_gene	d_gene	j_gene	CDR3aa	CDR3nt
TRBV6-2/TRBV6-3	NA	TRBJ2-2	CASSYLSNTGELFF	TGTGCCAGCAGTTATTTGTCGAACACCGGGGAGCTGTTTTTT
TRBV30	NA	TRBJ1-2	CALHRGVGDYGYTF	TGTGCCCTCCATCGGGGGGTTGGAGACTATGGCTACACCTTC
TRBV29-1	TRBD1	TRBJ1-4	CSGAGTGNEKLFF	TGCAGCGGTGCCGGGACAGGGAATGAAAAACTGTTTTTT
TRBV11-3	NA	TRBJ2-3	CASSLGRPITDTQYF	TGTGCCAGCAGCCTCGGAAGGCCCATCACAGATACGCAGTATTTT
TRBV9	NA	TRBJ1-2	CASSVATGTRGYTF	TGTGCCAGCAGCGTAGCTACCGGGACTCGAGGCTACACCTTC
TRBV27	NA	TRBJ1-1	CASRSGVAAEAFF	TGTGCCAGCCGGTCGGGGGTCGCGGCTGAAGCTTTCTTT
TRBV20-1	TRBD2	TRBJ2-3	CSASSPPSGSWKDTQYF	TGCAGTGCTAGTAGCCCCCCAAGCGGGAGCTGGAAAGATACGCAGTATTTT
TRBV5-6	NA	TRBJ2-2	CASSLDGGATGELFF	TGTGCCAGCAGCTTGGACGGGGGAGCCACCGGGGAGCTGTTTTTT
TRBV10-3	NA	TRBJ2-6	CAIGGGRVNTGANVLTF	TGTGCCATCGGAGGGGGCAGGGTTAACACTGGGGCCAACGTCCTGACTTTC
TRBV10-3	NA	TRBJ1-1	CASRDWNTEAFF	TGTGCCAGCAGGGATTGGAACACTGAAGCTTTCTTT
TRBV29-1	TRBD1	TRBJ2-7	CSAMTGATYEQYF	TGCAGCGCCATGACAGGGGCGACCTACGAGCAGTACTTC
TRBV7-9	TRBD1	TRBJ2-5	CASRETAGGVKTQYF	TGTGCCAGCAGGGAAACGGCAGGGGGAGTGAAGACCCAGTACTTC
TRBV15	NA	TRBJ2-6	CATSRDFGANVLTF	TGTGCCACCAGCAGGGATTTTGGGGCCAACGTCCTGACTTTC
TRBV27	TRBD1	TRBJ1-1	CASRPTGHTEAFF	TGTGCCAGCAGACCGACAGGGCACACTGAAGCTTTCTTT
TRBV12-3/TRBV12-4	NA	TRBJ2-1	CASTLLPWGESSYNEQFF	TGTGCCAGCACCCTTCTACCGTGGGGTGAGAGCTCCTACAATGAGCAGTTCTTC
TRBV29-1	NA	TRBJ1-1	CSSNQDARQNTEAFF	TGCAGCTCCAACCAAGACGCCCGACAGAACACTGAAGCTTTCTTT
TRBV28	NA	TRBJ2-1	CASTGDNEQFF	TGTGCCAGCACGGGCGACAATGAGCAGTTCTTC
TRBV12-3/TRBV12-4	NA	TRBJ2-1	CASGTKNRGNNEQFF	TGTGCCAGCGGAACCAAAAATCGAGGCAACAATGAGCAGTTCTTC
TRBV4-1	NA	TRBJ2-3	CASSSWDWKSTDTQYF	TGCGCCAGCAGCTCTTGGGACTGGAAAAGCACAGATACGCAGTATTTT
TRBV20-1	TRBD1	TRBJ2-5	CSARAGQTYQETQYF	TGCAGTGCTAGAGCGGGACAGACGTACCAAGAGACCCAGTACTTC
TRBV6-2/TRBV6-3	NA	TRBJ2-3	CASTHTDTQYF	TGTGCCAGCACCCACACAGATACGCAGTATTTT
TRBV20-1	TRBD2	TRBJ2-7	CSASPSGGAYEQYF	TGCAGTGCTTCCCCAAGCGGGGGTGCCTACGAGCAGTACTTC